These 16 T cell receptor beta chains originate from one sample sequenced in a study of brain T cells in children with intractable seizures. Here immunoSEQ multiplex PCR was the method, and the copy in TCRdb shows in-frame clones only, minus some. The repertoire holds tens of thousands of clones, with about 92% as singletons. The source was peripheral blood, collected at surgery. The source is a boy in the first two years of life with tuberous sclerosis and intractable seizures.

This clone was counted a single time. V is TRBV5-1 and J is TRBJ2-3, with D tentatively TRBD2 (6 bases). V lost 2 bases, J lost 5 bases, and 15 bases lay in between. The CDR3 is 15 residues long. CDR1 is SGHRS, CDR2 YFSETQ, per germline. The CDR3 protein is CASSFGDSEGDTQYF. DNA for the CDR3: TGCGCCAGCAGCTTTGGGGACTCAGAGGGAGATACGCAGTATTTT. Drawing the rest from reference TRBV5-1 and TRBJ2-3, the complete variable domain is KAGVTQTPRYLIKTRGQQVTLSCSPISGHRSVSWYQQTPGQGLQFLFEYFSETQRNKGNFPGRFSGRQFSNSRSEMNVSTLELGDSALYLCASSFGDSEGDTQYFGPGTRLTVL.

This chain joins TRBV21-1 and TRBJ1-4. TRBV21-1 is a pseudogene locus. The CDR3 is made up of 14 amino acids. The CDR3 here is CASSNGTHPEKLFF. The CDR3, as DNA: TGTGCCAGCAGCAATGGGACCCATCCTGAAAAACTGTTTTTT.

By frequency in the sample, this clone is medium-sized. The chain combines TRBV6-2 or TRBV6-3 with TRBJ2-7; TRBD2 matches at 8 bases. J lost 2 bases, V lost 0 bases, and 0 bases had no gene match. Germline CDR1 is MNHEY and CDR2 is SVGEGT. The CDR3 extends over 14 amino acids. Here the CDR3 DNA reads TGTGCCAGCAGTTACTCGACTAGCGCCTACGAGCAGTACTTC. This encodes CASSYSTSAYEQYF.

The chain couples TRBV3-1 (or the pseudogene TRBV3-2) to TRBJ2-7; D unresolved. V lost 1 base, J lost 3 bases, and 4 bases lay in between. Germline V gene data show CDR1 as LGHDT and CDR2 as YNNKEL (reference sequence). CDR3 length: 12 residues. The CDR3, as DNA: TGTGCCAGCAGCCAAGTGGACTACGAGCAGTACTTC. As protein: CASSQVDYEQYF.

This chain connects TRBV7-3 to TRBJ2-3; no definite D call. The germline V and J ends were trimmed by 5 bases and 5 bases, with 11 bases remaining between them. Germline V gene sequence: CDR1 SGHTA, CDR2 FQGTGA. The CDR3 is 13 amino acids. CDR3 nucleotides: TGTGCCAGCAGCCCGGCCGTACGAGATACGCAGTATTTT. Its translation: CASSPAVRDTQYF.

This clone occurred once. J is TRBJ1-2 and V is TRBV2; 7 positions agree with TRBD1. Trimming at V came to 6 bases and at J to 4 bases, leaving 5 bases not matched to a gene. Germline assignment: CDR1 SNHLY and CDR2 FYNNEI. The CDR3 contains 13 residues. The CDR3 nucleotides are TGTGCCAGCAGAGGGACAGCCGCCTATGGCTACACCTTC. It specifies CASRGTAAYGYTF.

The J gene is TRBJ1-2, the V gene TRBV10-3; the D gene is possibly TRBD1 (6 bases). The CDR3 is 13 amino acids. The germline CDR1 and CDR2 sequences are ENHRY and SYGVKD. Trimming took 0 bases from V and 4 from J, leaving 6 bases between them. CDR3 amino acids: CAISESGGYGYTF. CDR3 DNA: TGTGCCATCAGTGAGTCAGGGGGCTATGGCTACACCTTC.

CDR3 in DNA: TGTGCCAGCAGCGTAGGTATAGTGGGTAGTGAAGCTTTCTTT. Translating it yields CASSVGIVGSEAFF. This sequence joins TRBV9 and TRBJ1-1; D is uncertain. Trimming stripped 0 bases from V and 7 bases from J, with 13 bases between. Per germline, CDR1 SGDLS and CDR2 YYNGEE. The CDR3 runs 14 residues.

In its sample, this clone was seen once. The CDR3 nucleotides are TGTGCCAGCAGTTTGGGCGCGAACACTGAAGCTTTCTTT. Translating it yields CASSLGANTEAFF. The chain couples TRBV12-3 or TRBV12-4 to TRBJ1-1; D not certain. This CDR3 is built from 13 residues. The V gene lost 3 bases and the J gene lost 1 base, with 6 bases spanning the gap.

This chain connects TRBV10-2 to TRBJ2-7, with 8 bases lining up with TRBD1. The CDR3 has 13 amino acids. The V and J ends lost 4 bases and 5 bases, in that order; junction bases with no gene match: 4. The germline gives CDR1 WSHSY, CDR2 SAAADI. This chain's CDR3 is CASSVQDRDEQYF. CDR3 DNA: TGCGCCAGCAGTGTCCAGGACAGGGACGAGCAGTACTTC.

The chain has TRBV19 and TRBJ1-5, with D maybe TRBD1 (6 bases). CDR3 size: 13 residues. The V and J ends lost 6 bases and 6 bases respectively, with 12 bases between them. The V gene's germline CDR1 is LNHDA and CDR2 SQIVND (reference sequence). CDR3 protein: CASSGTSSQPQHF. CDR3 in DNA: TGTGCCAGTAGCGGGACATCCAGTCAGCCCCAGCATTTT.

This sequence joins TRBV7-9 and TRBJ2-7; maybe TRBD1 (5 bases). Germline V CDR1 and CDR2: SEHNR, FQNEAQ (reference sequence). The CDR3 sequence is 15 residues long. V was clipped by 0 bases and J by 3 bases, with 12 bases between them. CDR3 amino acids: CASSLAGAGYYEQYF. The CDR3 DNA reads as TGTGCCAGCAGCTTAGCAGGGGCAGGGTACTACGAGCAGTACTTC.

The V call is TRBV18, the J call TRBJ2-7; tentative D call: TRBD1 (8 bases). Looked up from germline, CDR1 is KGHSH and CDR2 is LQKENI. This CDR3 contains 15 residues. V lost 2 bases and J lost 2, with 13 bases in between. The CDR3 coding sequence is TGTGCCAGCTCACCAACAGGGGGGGCAGCCTACGAGCAGTACTTC. This encodes CASSPTGGAAYEQYF.

The genes are TRBV5-4 and TRBJ1-6, with 10 nucleotides matching TRBD1. This CDR3 contains 16 residues. The V and J ends lost 4 bases and 9 bases, in that order; junction bases with no gene match: 10. Germline V gives CDR1 SGHNT, CDR2 YYREEE (reference sequence). CDR3 DNA: TGTGCCAGCAGCCCGGATCCGGGACAGGGGAGTTCACCCCTCCACTTT. This gives the protein CASSPDPGQGSSPLHF.

The chain has TRBV27 and TRBJ1-1, with D possibly being TRBD1 (5 bases). Germline CDR1 reads MNHEY; CDR2 reads SMNVEV (reference sequence). The CDR3 is 15 amino acids. V was shortened by 2 bases and J by 3 bases, with 13 bases between the two germline ends. The CDR3 is CASSLGQGADTEAFF. In DNA form, the CDR3 reads TGTGCCAGCAGTTTAGGTCAGGGAGCGGACACTGAAGCTTTCTTT.

This rearrangement joins TRBV12-3 or TRBV12-4 to TRBJ2-6, with D unclear. V lost 6 bases, J lost 1 base, and 4 bases lay in between. This CDR3 region has 13 residues. The CDR3 reads CASSPSGANVLTF. The CDR3 bases are TGTGCCAGCAGCCCGTCTGGGGCCAACGTCCTGACTTTC.